These T cell receptor beta chains were read from a single sample in a study of cytomegalovirus exposure and HLA in healthy donors. This table comes from immunoSEQ multiplex PCR, and its TCRdb copy is limited to in-frame clones, with some not included. The table records about 170,000 clones, roughly 79% of them present only once. The sequenced sample consisted of PBMCs. These receptors came from a woman under 40 in good health and CMV-seropositive. Each CDR3 is given with its conserved first and last residue. The D gene is left open where the match is weak. Size values are once, few and many counts, or a class for expanded clones, and some rows have none.

abundance	d_gene	v_gene	j_gene	CDR3aa	CDR3nt
NA	TRBD2	TRBV19	TRBJ2-3	CASSIAAGGSSSTDTQYF	TGTGCCAGTAGTATAGCAGCGGGAGGCTCCAGTAGCACAGATACGCAGTATTTT
few	TRBD2	TRBV4-3	TRBJ2-3	CASSQSPSGRSTDTQYF	TGCGCCAGCAGCCAGAGCCCTAGCGGACGTAGCACAGATACGCAGTATTTT
NA	NA	TRBV6-4	TRBJ2-3	CASSDSGGPTDTQYF	TGTGCCAGCAGTGACTCGGGGGGGCCCACAGATACGCAGTATTTT
NA	TRBD1	TRBV7-7	TRBJ1-2	CASSLTGESDGYTF	TGTGCCAGCAGCTTGACAGGGGAGAGCGATGGCTACACCTTC
NA	TRBD1	TRBV14	TRBJ2-5	CASSPVGQGVRETQYF	TGTGCCAGCAGCCCCGTGGGACAGGGGGTCCGGGAGACCCAGTACTTC
NA	TRBD1	TRBV2	TRBJ2-7	CASSVLGTGVAEQYF	TGTGCCAGCAGTGTCCTCGGGACAGGGGTGGCCGAGCAGTACTTC
once	NA	TRBV28	TRBJ1-3	CASRAPGNTIYF	TGTGCCAGCAGGGCTCCAGGAAACACCATATATTTT
once	TRBD2	TRBV4-3	TRBJ2-1	CASSQLAGGYNEQFF	TGCGCCAGCAGCCAACTAGCGGGAGGATACAATGAGCAGTTCTTC
few	NA	TRBV6-1	TRBJ2-7	CASSPGWEQYF	TGTGCCAGCAGTCCAGGGTGGGAGCAGTACTTC
NA	TRBD2	TRBV11-2	TRBJ2-5	CASSLRVLAGNDGTQYF	TGTGCCAGCAGCCTTCGGGTTCTAGCGGGGAACGACGGGACCCAGTACTTC
NA	NA	TRBV27	TRBJ1-4	CASCRGGVAGEKLFF	TGTGCCAGCTGCCGGGGTGGCGTTGCCGGAGAAAAACTGTTTTTT
NA	NA	TRBV10-3	TRBJ1-4	CAIKAATNEKLFF	TGTGCCATCAAAGCCGCAACTAATGAAAAACTGTTTTTT
few	TRBD2	TRBV6-5	TRBJ2-3	CASSYWASGGAYTQYF	TGTGCCAGCAGTTACTGGGCTAGCGGGGGTGCATATACGCAGTATTTT
NA	TRBD1	TRBV9	TRBJ2-3	CASSARPRTGGTDTQYF	TGTGCCAGCAGCGCCAGACCCCGGACAGGGGGCACAGATACGCAGTATTTT
few	NA	TRBV7-9	TRBJ1-2	CASSLTGVGYTF	TGTGCCAGCAGCTTGACCGGGGTTGGCTACACCTTC
NA	NA	TRBV7-9	TRBJ2-3	CASSLALARTQYF	TGTGCCAGCAGCTTAGCGCTAGCTCGCACGCAGTATTTT
NA	NA	TRBV21-1	TRBJ2-3	CASSTILSTGTDTQYF	TGTGCCAGCAGCACTATTCTGAGTACTGGCACAGATACGCAGTATTTT
NA	NA	TRBV10-3	TRBJ2-3	CAISDVQDTQYF	TGTGCCATCAGTGATGTACAAGATACGCAGTATTTT
NA	TRBD2	TRBV5-1	TRBJ2-1	CASSHSGGPIYEQFF	TGCGCCAGCAGCCACTCGGGAGGGCCTATATATGAGCAGTTCTTC
few	NA	TRBV19	TRBJ1-1	CAIQEGTEAFF	TGTGCCATTCAGGAAGGCACTGAAGCTTTCTTT
NA	NA	TRBV6-1	TRBJ1-4	CASSEQGYGTNEKLFF	TGTGCCAGCAGTGAACAGGGATACGGCACTAATGAAAAACTGTTTTTT
few	TRBD2	TRBV5-1	TRBJ2-2	CASSLSGERNTGELFF	TGCGCCAGCAGCCTTAGCGGGGAACGGAACACCGGGGAGCTGTTTTTT